This T cell receptor beta chain was sequenced during a study of cytomegalovirus exposure and HLA in healthy donors. Turning to the study itself: The roughly 120 million unique TCR beta sequences, from some 170 million T cells, were found by an earlier analysis.

Study outcomes and limitations: According to reports, the classifier identified cytomegalovirus status with high specificity and sensitivity. Across donors, presence/absence analyses took sequencing depth to be roughly uniform. Trimming of TCR beta V- and J-genes showed a link, identified in a later analysis, to a missense DCLRE1C variant.

The PCR was carried out with 60 Vbeta primers and 13 Jbeta primers. Generated by immunoSEQ multiplex PCR, the TCRdb table keeps only in-frame clones and is missing some. This sample has around 150,000 clones, with around four fifths found just once. Per the germline V gene, CDR1 is SGDLS and CDR2 is YYNGEE. The trim removed 3 bases at V and 1 base at J, leaving 12 bases unmatched. The length of the CDR3 is 18 residues. On this clone itself: The antigen is not known.

The TCR was taken from a woman aged 25 to 39 in good health and CMV-seronegative. Sequencing was carried out using PBMCs. The chain employs TRBV9 and TRBJ2-3, with 9 bases that match TRBD1. CDR3 region: CASSGRDREWVRTDTQYF. The CDR3, as DNA: TGTGCCAGCAGCGGACGGGACAGGGAATGGGTGCGCACAGATACGCAGTATTTT.